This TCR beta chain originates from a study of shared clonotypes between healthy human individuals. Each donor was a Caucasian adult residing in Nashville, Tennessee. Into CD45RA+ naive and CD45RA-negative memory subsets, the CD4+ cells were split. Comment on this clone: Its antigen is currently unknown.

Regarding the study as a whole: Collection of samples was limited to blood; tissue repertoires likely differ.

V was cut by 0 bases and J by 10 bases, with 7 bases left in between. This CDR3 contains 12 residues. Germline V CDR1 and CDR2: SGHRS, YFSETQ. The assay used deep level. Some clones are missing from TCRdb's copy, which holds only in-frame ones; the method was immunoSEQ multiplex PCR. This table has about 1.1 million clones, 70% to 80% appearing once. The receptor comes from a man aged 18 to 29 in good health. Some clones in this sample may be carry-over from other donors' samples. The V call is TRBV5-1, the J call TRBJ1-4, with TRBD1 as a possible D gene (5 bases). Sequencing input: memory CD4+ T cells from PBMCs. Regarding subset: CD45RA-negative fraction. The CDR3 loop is CASSLGGGKLFF. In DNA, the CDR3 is TGCGCCAGCAGCTTGGGCGGGGGAAAACTGTTTTTT.